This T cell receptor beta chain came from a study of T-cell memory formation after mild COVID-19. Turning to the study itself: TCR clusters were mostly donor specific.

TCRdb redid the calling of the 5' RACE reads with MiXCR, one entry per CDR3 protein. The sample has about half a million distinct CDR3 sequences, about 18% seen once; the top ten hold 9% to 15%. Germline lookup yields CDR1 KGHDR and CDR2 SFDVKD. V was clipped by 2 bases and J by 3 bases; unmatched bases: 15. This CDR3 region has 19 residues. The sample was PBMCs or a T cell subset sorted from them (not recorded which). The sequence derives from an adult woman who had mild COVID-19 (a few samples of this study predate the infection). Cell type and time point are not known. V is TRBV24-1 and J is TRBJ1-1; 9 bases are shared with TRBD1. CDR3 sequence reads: CATSDSRDRVIRGYTEAFF. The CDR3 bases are TGTGCCACCAGTGATTCCCGGGACAGGGTCATCAGGGGGTACACTGAAGCTTTCTTT.